The clone carrying this T cell receptor (beta chain) showed up many times. Its antigen is unidentified. TCRdb reanalysed the RT-PCR reads using MiXCR and keeps one entry per CDR3 protein. The sample lists around 470,000 distinct CDR3 sequences; approximately 7.8% were seen once. The data were taken from a study of response to subunit inactivated influenza vaccine. Study outcomes and limitations: New T cells are recruited in small numbers by each seasonal influenza vaccination, according to the authors' suggestion.

Trimming at V came to 0 bases and at J to 4 bases, leaving 3 bases not matched to a gene. Germline assignment: CDR1 SGHRS and CDR2 YFSETQ. This CDR3 has 15 amino acids. The chain has TRBV5-1 and TRBJ2-5, with TRBD1 matching 10 bases. The sample consisted of PBMCs from blood, taken around 25 months after vaccination. The TCR originated in a man aged 50-75 years who received an inactivated influenza vaccine. This chain's CDR3 is CASSLGQGAPETQYF. DNA of the CDR3: TGCGCCAGCAGCTTGGGACAGGGGGCCCCAGAGACCCAGTACTTC.